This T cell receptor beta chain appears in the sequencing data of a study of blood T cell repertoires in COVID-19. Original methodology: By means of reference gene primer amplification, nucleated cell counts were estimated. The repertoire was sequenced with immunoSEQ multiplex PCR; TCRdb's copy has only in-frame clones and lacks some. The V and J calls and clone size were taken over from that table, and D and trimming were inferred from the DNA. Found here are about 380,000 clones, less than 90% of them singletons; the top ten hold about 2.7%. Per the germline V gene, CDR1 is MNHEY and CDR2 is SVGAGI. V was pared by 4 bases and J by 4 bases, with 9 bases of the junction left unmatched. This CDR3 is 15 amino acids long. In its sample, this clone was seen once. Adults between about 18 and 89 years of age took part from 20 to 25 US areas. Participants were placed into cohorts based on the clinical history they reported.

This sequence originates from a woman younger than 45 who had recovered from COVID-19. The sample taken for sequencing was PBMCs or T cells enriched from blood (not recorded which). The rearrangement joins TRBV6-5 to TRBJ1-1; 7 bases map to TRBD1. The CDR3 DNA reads TGTGCCAGCAGTTTAAGCCGACAGGGCGGCACTGAAGCTTTCTTT. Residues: CASSLSRQGGTEAFF.